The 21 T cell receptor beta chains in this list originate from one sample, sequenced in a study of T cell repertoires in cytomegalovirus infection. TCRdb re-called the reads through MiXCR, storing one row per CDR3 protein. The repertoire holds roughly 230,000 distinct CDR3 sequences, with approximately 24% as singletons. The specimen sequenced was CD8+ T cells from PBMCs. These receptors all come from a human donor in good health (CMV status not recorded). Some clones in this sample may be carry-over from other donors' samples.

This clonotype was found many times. CDR3 in amino acids: CASSGAGNEQFF. CDR3 DNA sequence: TGTGCCAGCAGCGGGGCGGGGAATGAGCAGTTCTTC. The V and J genes are TRBV7-7 and TRBJ2-1, with a tentative D call TRBD2 (6 bases). Germline loops: CDR1 SSHAT, CDR2 FNYEAQ (reference sequence). The CDR3 sequence is 12 residues long. Between the trimmed V and J ends, which lost 5 bases and 7 bases, there was a span of 9 bases.

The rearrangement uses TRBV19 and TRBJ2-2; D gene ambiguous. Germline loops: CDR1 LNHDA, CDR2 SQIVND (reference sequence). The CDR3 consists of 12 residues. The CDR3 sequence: CATKESTGELFF. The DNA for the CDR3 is TGTGCGACAAAGGAGTCGACCGGGGAGCTGTTTTTT.

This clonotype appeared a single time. The CDR3 loop is CASNPRGRGSYEQYF. CDR3 nucleotides: TGTGCCAGCAATCCTAGGGGCAGGGGCTCCTACGAGCAGTACTTC. The chain joins TRBV28 to TRBJ2-7; D perhaps matches TRBD1 (6 bases). V lost 7 bases, J lost 0 bases, and 16 bases lay in between. Germline CDR1 and CDR2: MDHEN and SYDVKM. The CDR3 totals 15 residues.

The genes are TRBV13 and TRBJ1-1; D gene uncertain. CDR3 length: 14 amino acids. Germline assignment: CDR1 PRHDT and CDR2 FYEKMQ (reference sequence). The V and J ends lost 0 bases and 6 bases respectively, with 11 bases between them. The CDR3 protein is CASSLGGGDAEAFF. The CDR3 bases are TGTGCCAGCAGCTTAGGGGGCGGCGACGCTGAAGCTTTCTTT.

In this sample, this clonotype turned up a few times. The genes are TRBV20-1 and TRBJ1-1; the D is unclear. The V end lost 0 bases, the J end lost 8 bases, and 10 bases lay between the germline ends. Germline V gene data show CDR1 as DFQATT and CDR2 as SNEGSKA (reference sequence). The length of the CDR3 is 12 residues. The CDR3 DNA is TGCAGTGCTAGAGAGGATTTGGGAGAAGCTTTCTTT. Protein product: CSAREDLGEAFF.

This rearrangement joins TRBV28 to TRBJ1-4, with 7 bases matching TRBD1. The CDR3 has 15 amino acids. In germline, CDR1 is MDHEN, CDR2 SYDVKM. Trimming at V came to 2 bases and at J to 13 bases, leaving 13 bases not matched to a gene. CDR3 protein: CASSLPGTASKILFF. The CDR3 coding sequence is TGTGCCAGCAGTTTACCCGGGACAGCTTCAAAAATACTGTTTTTT.

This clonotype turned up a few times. CDR3 nucleotides: TGCGCCAGCAGCTTGGTCCAGGGAGTGACTGAAGCTTTCTTT. Amino acids: CASSLVQGVTEAFF. The J gene is TRBJ1-1, the V gene TRBV5-1, with a tentative D call TRBD1 (5 bases). Germline loops: CDR1 SGHRS, CDR2 YFSETQ. V gave up 0 bases and J gave up 5 bases, with 11 bases separating them. The CDR3 has 14 amino acids. Drawing the rest from reference TRBV5-1 and TRBJ1-1, the complete variable domain is KAGVTQTPRYLIKTRGQQVTLSCSPISGHRSVSWYQQTPGQGLQFLFEYFSETQRNKGNFPGRFSGRQFSNSRSEMNVSTLELGDSALYLCASSLVQGVTEAFFGQGTRLTVV.

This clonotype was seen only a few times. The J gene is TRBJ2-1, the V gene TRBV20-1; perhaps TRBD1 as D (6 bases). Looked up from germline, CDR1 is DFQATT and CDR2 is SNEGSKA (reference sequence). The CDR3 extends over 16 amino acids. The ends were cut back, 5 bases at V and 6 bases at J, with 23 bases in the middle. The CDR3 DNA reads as TGCAGTGCTTGCCCACCGGGACAAGTGATCTCCAATGAGCAGTTCTTC. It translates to CSACPPGQVISNEQFF.

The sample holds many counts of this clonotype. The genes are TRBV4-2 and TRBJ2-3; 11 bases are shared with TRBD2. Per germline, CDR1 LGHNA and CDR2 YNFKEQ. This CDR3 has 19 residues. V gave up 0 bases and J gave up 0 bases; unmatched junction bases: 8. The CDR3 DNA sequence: TGTGCCAGCAGCCAAGATTTAACTAGCGGGGGATCTAGCACAGATACGCAGTATTTT. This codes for CASSQDLTSGGSSTDTQYF.

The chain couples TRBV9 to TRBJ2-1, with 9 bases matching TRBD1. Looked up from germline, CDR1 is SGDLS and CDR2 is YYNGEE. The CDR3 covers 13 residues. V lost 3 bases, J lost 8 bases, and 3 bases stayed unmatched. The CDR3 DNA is TGTGCCAGCAGCGAGGGACAGGGCTATGAGCAGTTCTTC. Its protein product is CASSEGQGYEQFF.

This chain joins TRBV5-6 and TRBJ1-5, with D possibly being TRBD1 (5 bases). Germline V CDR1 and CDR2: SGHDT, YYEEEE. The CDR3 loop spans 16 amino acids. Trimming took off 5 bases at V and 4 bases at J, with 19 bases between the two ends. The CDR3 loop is CASSYVSGRINQPQHF. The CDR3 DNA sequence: TGTGCCAGCAGTTATGTTTCGGGACGGATTAATCAGCCCCAGCATTTT. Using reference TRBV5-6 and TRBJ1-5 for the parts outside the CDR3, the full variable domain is DAGVTQSPTHLIKTRGQQVTLRCSPKSGHDTVSWYQQALGQGPQFIFQYYEEEERQRGNFPDRFSGHQFPNYSSELNVNALLLGDSALYLCASSYVSGRINQPQHFGDGTRLSIL.

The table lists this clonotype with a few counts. The DNA of the CDR3 is TGTGCCAGCAGCCAAGATCCGGGGGGTGTCTATGGCTACACCTTC. Translation: CASSQDPGGVYGYTF. The rearrangement joins TRBV4-2 to TRBJ1-2; D is possibly TRBD1 (5 bases). Germline-derived CDR1 and CDR2 are LGHNA and YNFKEQ. Trimming pared 0 bases from V and 4 bases from J, leaving 12 bases between. The CDR3 extends over 15 amino acids.

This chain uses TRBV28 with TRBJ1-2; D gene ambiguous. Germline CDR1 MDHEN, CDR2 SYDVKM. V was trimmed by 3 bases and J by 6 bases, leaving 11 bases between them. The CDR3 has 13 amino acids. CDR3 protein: CASSLVGRDGYTF. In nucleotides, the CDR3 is TGTGCCAGCAGTTTGGTCGGGAGGGATGGCTACACCTTC.

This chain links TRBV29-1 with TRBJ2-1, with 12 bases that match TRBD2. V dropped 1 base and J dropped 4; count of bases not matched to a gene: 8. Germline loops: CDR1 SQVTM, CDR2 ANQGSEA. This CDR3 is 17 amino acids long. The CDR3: CSVEGLAGGPDYNEQFF. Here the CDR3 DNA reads TGCAGCGTTGAAGGTCTAGCGGGGGGGCCAGATTACAATGAGCAGTTCTTC.

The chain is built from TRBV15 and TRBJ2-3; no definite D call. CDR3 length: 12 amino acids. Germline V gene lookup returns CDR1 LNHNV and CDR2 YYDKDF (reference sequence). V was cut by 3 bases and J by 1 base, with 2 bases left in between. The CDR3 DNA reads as TGTGCCACCAGCAGGGGCACAGATACGCAGTATTTT. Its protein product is CATSRGTDTQYF.

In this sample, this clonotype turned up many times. The CDR3 nucleotides are TGTGCCAGCAGTTGGACAGGGATGGTAACCGGGGAGCTGTTTTTT. It yields the protein CASSWTGMVTGELFF. V and J are TRBV28 and TRBJ2-2; 8 nucleotides align to TRBD1. Trimming cost V 4 bases and J 5 bases; bases outside gene matches: 6. CDR3 length: 15 amino acids. Germline lookup yields CDR1 MDHEN and CDR2 SYDVKM.

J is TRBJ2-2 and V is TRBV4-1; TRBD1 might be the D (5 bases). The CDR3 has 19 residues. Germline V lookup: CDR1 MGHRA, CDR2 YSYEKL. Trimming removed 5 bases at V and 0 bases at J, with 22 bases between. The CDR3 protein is CASSSLVSLQGANTGELFF. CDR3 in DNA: TGCGCCAGCAGCTCCCTTGTGTCACTGCAGGGCGCGAACACCGGGGAGCTGTTTTTT.

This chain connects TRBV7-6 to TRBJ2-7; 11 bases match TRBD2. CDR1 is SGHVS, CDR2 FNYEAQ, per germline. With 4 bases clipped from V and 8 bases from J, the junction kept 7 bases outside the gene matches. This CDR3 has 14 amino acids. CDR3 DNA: TGTGCCAGCAGCTCCTCTAGCGGGGGGCCCAAGCAGTACTTC. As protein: CASSSSSGGPKQYF.

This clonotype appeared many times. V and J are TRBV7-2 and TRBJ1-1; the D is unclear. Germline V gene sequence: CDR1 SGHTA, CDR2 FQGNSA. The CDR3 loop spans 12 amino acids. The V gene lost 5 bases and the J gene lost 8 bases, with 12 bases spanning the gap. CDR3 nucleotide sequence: TGTGCCAGCAGCCCCCCGCCTGCCGAAGCTTTCTTT. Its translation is CASSPPPAEAFF. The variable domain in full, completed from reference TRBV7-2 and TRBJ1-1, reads GAGVSQSPSNKVTEKGKDVELRCDPISGHTALYWYRQSLGQGLEFLIYFQGNSAPDKSGLPSDRFSAERTGGSVSTLTIQRTQQEDSAVYLCASSPPPAEAFFGQGTRLTVV.

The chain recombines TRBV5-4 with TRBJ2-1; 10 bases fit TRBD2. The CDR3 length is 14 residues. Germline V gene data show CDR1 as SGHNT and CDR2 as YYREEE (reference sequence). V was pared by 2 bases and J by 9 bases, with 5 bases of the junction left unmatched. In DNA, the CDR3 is TGTGCCAGCAGCTTCCTAGCGGGGGACAGTGAGCAGTTCTTC. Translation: CASSFLAGDSEQFF.

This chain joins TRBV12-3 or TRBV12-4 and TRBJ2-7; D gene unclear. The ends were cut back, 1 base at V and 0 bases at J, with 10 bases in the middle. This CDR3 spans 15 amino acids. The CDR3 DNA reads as TGTGCCAGCAGTTTAGGCCATCCGAGCTCCTACGAGCAGTACTTC. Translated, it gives CASSLGHPSSYEQYF.